This entry lists 10 T cell receptor beta chains sequenced from one sample in a study of T cells in Graves' hyperthyroidism and ophthalmopathy. Using RNA transcripts as the source, TCR beta CDR3 regions were amplified. During a first-round RT-PCR of the TCR CDR3, the HTBI primer set was used. One entry per CDR3 protein results from TCRdb running MiXCR on the multiplex PCR reads. The sample has over 350,000 distinct CDR3 sequences; more than 13% are singletons. The sample taken for sequencing was blood. The receptors derive from a man aged 45-65 years with Graves' ophthalmopathy.

In its sample, this clonotype was seen a few times. The J gene is TRBJ2-7, the V gene TRBV28; D gene ambiguous. V dropped 6 bases and J dropped 3 bases, with 9 bases sitting between them. The CDR3 is 12 residues long. Germline V gene lookup returns CDR1 MDHEN and CDR2 SYDVKM. CDR3 sequence reads: CASRGNLYEQYF. CDR3 sequence (DNA): TGTGCCAGCAGGGGAAATCTCTACGAGCAGTACTTC.

V usage is TRBV9 and J usage is TRBJ2-3; TRBD1 matches 8 bases. Germline-derived CDR1 and CDR2 are SGDLS and YYNGEE. The CDR3 has 16 residues. V shed 3 bases and J 1 base; nucleotides not matched to a gene: 7. The CDR3 DNA reads TGTGCCAGCAGCGGAGGGACAGGTGGGCGCACAGATACGCAGTATTTT. Residues: CASSGGTGGRTDTQYF.

In its sample, this clonotype was seen many times. The chain is built from TRBV20-1 and TRBJ2-1; 7 bases agree with TRBD2. There are 15 residues in the CDR3. Unmatched junction bases numbered 10, after V lost 1 base and J lost 7 bases. In germline, CDR1 is DFQATT, CDR2 SNEGSKA (reference sequence). The DNA of the CDR3 is TGCAGTGCTAGAGGCCAAGTAGCGGGTTTGAATGAGCAGTTCTTC. This sequence encodes CSARGQVAGLNEQFF.

This clonotype was counted a few times. The J gene is TRBJ2-2, the V gene TRBV9; D ambiguous. This CDR3 is built from 16 residues. Germline CDR1 and CDR2: SGDLS and YYNGEE. V dropped 0 bases and J dropped 4 bases, with 13 bases sitting between them. This CDR3 reads CASSVAGQGPTGELFF. CDR3 DNA sequence: TGTGCCAGCAGCGTAGCTGGCCAAGGACCCACCGGGGAGCTGTTTTTT. The whole variable domain, remainder taken from reference TRBV9 and TRBJ2-2, is DSGVTQTPKHLITATGQRVTLRCSPRSGDLSVYWYQQSLDQGLQFLIQYYNGEERAKGNILERFSAQQFPDLHSELNLSSLELGDSALYFCASSVAGQGPTGELFFGEGSRLTVL.

This clonotype came up many times. The rearrangement joins TRBV28 to TRBJ2-5; perhaps TRBD2 as D (5 bases). Germline V CDR1 and CDR2: MDHEN, SYDVKM. The length of the CDR3 is 14 residues. With 5 bases removed from V and 3 bases from J, the gap between germline ends came to 13 bases. The CDR3 is CASSGVPREETQYF. CDR3 in DNA: TGTGCCAGCAGTGGGGTCCCGAGGGAAGAGACCCAGTACTTC.

Ten or more counts support this clonotype. The chain couples TRBV20-1 to TRBJ1-1; no clear D. Trimming left V 0 bases short and J 10 bases short, with 9 bases between. Germline lookup yields CDR1 DFQATT and CDR2 SNEGSKA (reference sequence). This CDR3 spans 11 amino acids. The CDR3 sequence: CSARDNLGAFF. CDR3 DNA sequence: TGCAGTGCTAGAGATAACTTGGGAGCTTTCTTT.

This clonotype has at least ten counts. The genes are TRBV7-9 and TRBJ2-7, with D unclear. V lost 2 bases and J 0 bases, leaving 8 bases between the germline ends. CDR1 is SEHNR and CDR2 is FQNEAQ in the germline V gene (reference sequence). This CDR3 contains 14 residues. CDR3 in DNA: TGTGCCAGCAGCTTAATCACCGCCTCCTACGAGCAGTACTTC. The encoded protein is CASSLITASYEQYF. Looking up the rest from reference TRBV7-9 and TRBJ2-7 gives the full variable domain: DTGVSQNPRHKITKRGQNVTFRCDPISEHNRLYWYRQTLGQGPEFLTYFQNEAQLEKSRLLSDRFSAERPKGSFSTLEIQRTEQGDSAMYLCASSLITASYEQYFGPGTRLTVT.

This clonotype was observed many times. J is TRBJ2-4 and V is TRBV18, with unresolved D. The V gene's germline CDR1 is KGHSH and CDR2 LQKENI. V lost 0 bases and J lost 4, with 13 bases in between. The CDR3 sequence is 16 residues long. The chain's CDR3 is CASSPPNWLEKNIQYF. CDR3 DNA: TGTGCCAGCTCACCACCGAATTGGCTTGAAAAAAACATTCAGTACTTC.

This clonotype was counted a few times. The V call is TRBV10-3, the J call TRBJ2-3, with no clear D. Trimming removed 4 bases from V and 1 base from J, with 12 bases in between. The CDR3 extends over 15 amino acids. Germline V gene sequence: CDR1 ENHRY, CDR2 SYGVKD. CDR3 DNA: TGTGCCATCAGTGGGTTTGGCTACGGCACAGATACGCAGTATTTT. This translates into CAISGFGYGTDTQYF.

This clonotype was observed at least ten times. The chain couples TRBV2 to TRBJ2-1; TRBD1 aligns across 10 bases. This CDR3 contains 14 residues. The V gene's germline CDR1 is SNHLY and CDR2 FYNNEI. Unmatched junction bases numbered 4, after V lost 9 bases and J lost 2 bases. The CDR3 DNA reads as TGTGCCAGTGCCGGGACAGGGGCCTACAATGAGCAGTTCTTC. Its protein product is CASAGTGAYNEQFF. Filled out from reference TRBV2 and TRBJ2-1, the complete variable domain reads EPEVTQTPSHQVTQMGQEVILRCVPISNHLYFYWYRQILGQKVEFLVSFYNNEISEKSEIFDDQFSVERPDGSNFTLKIRSTKLEDSAMYFCASAGTGAYNEQFFGPGTRLTVL.